The rows below give T cell receptor beta chains drawn from one sample of a study of T-cell reconstitution after alpha-beta-depleted transplantation in children. TCRdb called the PCR reads again in MiXCR, with one record for every CDR3 protein. The table records 600,000 to 700,000 distinct CDR3 sequences, around 17% of them present only once. Sample: PBMCs from the stem cell graft donor, taken from the stem cell graft. These receptors were obtained from a human donor who donated a stem cell graft to a child with acute myeloid leukemia. Both conserved end residues are part of each CDR3. The order of the fields is J gene, V gene, CDR3 protein.

TRBJ1-6 TRBV20-1 CSARDFPGVNSPLHF
TRBJ1-4 TRBV7-9 CASSLAGTPSGEKLFF
TRBJ1-2 TRBV5-1 CASSLVGQQGYTF
TRBJ2-1 TRBV20-1 CSARGNPPPYNEQFF
TRBJ2-2 TRBV6-1 CASTPQGTRDTGELFF
TRBJ1-1 TRBV28 CASSWAGTKSGGAFF
TRBJ2-3 TRBV20-1 CSAGRNTQYF
TRBJ2-1 TRBV12-3/TRBV12-4 CASSLGTSGGKFF
TRBJ1-1 TRBV4-1 CASSQGGGGADTEAFF
TRBJ2-1 TRBV20-1 CSASSRASSYNEQFF
TRBJ2-5 TRBV9 CASSPTLTSETQYF
TRBJ2-5 TRBV6-5 CATGLRETQYF
TRBJ2-3 TRBV20-1 CSASRLPSTDTQYF
TRBJ2-1 TRBV20-1 CSATGTSGGAGYNEQFF
TRBJ2-2 TRBV5-1 CASSPLGSGELFF
TRBJ2-3 TRBV6-1 CASTWTGDTDTQYF
TRBJ2-1 TRBV19 CATYKRTRNMDEQFF
TRBJ2-7 TRBV29-1 CSVIQGSIPYEQYF
TRBJ2-1 TRBV5-1 CASSLTAGVYNEQFF
TRBJ1-1 TRBV6-2/TRBV6-3 CASKQGGGTEAFF
TRBJ1-2 TRBV27 CASSLVWGQNPRYGYTF
TRBJ2-5 TRBV7-2 CASSCTSGGPRETQYF
TRBJ1-4 TRBV4-3 CASSQDLPGGNEKLFF
TRBJ2-2 TRBV20-1 CSVRGRGDTGELFF
TRBJ2-5 TRBV7-9 CASSLRGGDQETQYF
TRBJ2-3 TRBV7-9 CASSARATDTQYF
TRBJ1-2 TRBV15 CATSREGAEGSYTF
TRBJ2-5 TRBV5-1 CASSPGTSGPQETQYF
TRBJ2-2 TRBV24-1 CATSSGDLTGELFF
TRBJ1-5 TRBV25-1 CASSQAGGQPQHF
TRBJ1-3 TRBV12-3/TRBV12-4 CASSWASGNTIYF
TRBJ1-2 TRBV9 CASSARLVGGQGYTF
TRBJ1-4 TRBV5-6 CASSAEGLTNEKLFF
TRBJ2-7 TRBV29-1 CSVEDYSAGYEQYF
TRBJ2-3 TRBV20-1 CSALQGILTDTQYF
TRBJ1-6 TRBV20-1 CSANRISPLHF
TRBJ2-3 TRBV12-3/TRBV12-4 CASSLASLAGVPVGDTQYF
TRBJ2-3 TRBV6-1 CASSGLVTDTQYF
TRBJ2-7 TRBV13 CASSVGTAREQYF
TRBJ2-4 TRBV20-1 CSARDRGRSKNIQYF
TRBJ2-7 TRBV20-1 CSAYGLGTRYF
TRBJ1-1 TRBV12-3/TRBV12-4 CAGREIMNTEAFF
TRBJ1-1 TRBV21-1 CASSIQGALGTTEAFF
TRBJ2-3 TRBV7-9 CASSLVDSTDTQYF
TRBJ2-7 TRBV20-1 CSARDEETLLYEQYF
TRBJ2-1 TRBV29-1 CSASPGEWEQFF
TRBJ1-2 TRBV27 CASSQTGLNYGYTF
TRBJ2-3 TRBV4-1 CASSHHTDTQYF
TRBJ1-2 TRBV20-1 CSASVANYGYTF
TRBJ2-1 TRBV20-1 CSAKPPGGNEQFF
TRBJ2-1 TRBV20-1 CCARDPSGSSYNEQFF
TRBJ1-1 TRBV6-5 CASNYGPLGTEAFF
TRBJ2-6 TRBV20-1 CSARGRQPGANVLTF
TRBJ1-2 TRBV2 CASSETGVANYGYTF
TRBJ2-6 TRBV6-1 CASRRDRTSSGANVLTF
TRBJ2-1 TRBV5-1 CASSFHGLSYNEQFF
TRBJ2-1 TRBV5-1 CASSLALYGGASYNEQFF
TRBJ1-1 TRBV15 CATSIRPAEAFF